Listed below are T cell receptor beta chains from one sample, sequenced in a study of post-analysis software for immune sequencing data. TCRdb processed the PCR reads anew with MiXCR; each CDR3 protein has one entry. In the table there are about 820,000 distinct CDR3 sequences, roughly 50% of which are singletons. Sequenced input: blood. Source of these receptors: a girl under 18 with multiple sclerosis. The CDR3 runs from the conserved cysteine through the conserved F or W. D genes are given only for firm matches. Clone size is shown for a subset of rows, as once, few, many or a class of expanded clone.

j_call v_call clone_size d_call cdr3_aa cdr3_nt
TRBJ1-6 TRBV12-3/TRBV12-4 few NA CASSFGDSPLHF TGTGCCAGCAGTTTTGGAGATTCACCCCTCCACTTT
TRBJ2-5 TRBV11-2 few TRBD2 CASSRTGLAGEETQYF TGTGCCAGCAGCCGAACTGGACTAGCGGGGGAAGAGACCCAGTACTTC
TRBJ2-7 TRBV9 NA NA CASSARDVSTYEQYF TGTGCCAGCAGCGCAAGGGACGTATCGACCTACGAGCAGTACTTC
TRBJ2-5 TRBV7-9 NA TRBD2 CASSSFLAGSQQYF TGTGCCAGCAGCTCCTTCCTAGCGGGGAGCCAGCAGTACTTC
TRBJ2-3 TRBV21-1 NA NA CASSRPRAAVTDTQYF TGTGCCAGCAGCCGGCCTCGAGCGGCTGTTACAGATACGCAGTATTTT
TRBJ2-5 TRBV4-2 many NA CASSQPGLQETQYF TGTGCCAGCAGTCAACCGGGCCTACAAGAGACCCAGTACTTC
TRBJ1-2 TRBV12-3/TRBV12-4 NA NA CASSAGTWGYTF TGTGCCAGCAGTGCCGGGACATGGGGCTACACCTTC
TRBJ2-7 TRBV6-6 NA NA CASSSQGFAKSSYEQYF TGTGCCAGCAGTTCACAGGGTTTCGCGAAGAGCTCCTACGAGCAGTACTTC
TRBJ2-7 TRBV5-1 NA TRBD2 CASSLGSGVYNEQYF TGCGCCAGCAGCTTGGGTAGCGGGGTCTACAATGAGCAGTACTTC
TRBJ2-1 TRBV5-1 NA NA CASSLAATATYNEQFF TGCGCCAGCAGCTTGGCAGCGACCGCTACCTACAATGAGCAGTTCTTC
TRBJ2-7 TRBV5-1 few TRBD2 CASSLALTSGRYEQYF TGCGCCAGCAGCTTGGCCCTGACTAGCGGGAGGTACGAGCAGTACTTC
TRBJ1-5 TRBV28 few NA CASRLPGITDSNQPQHF TGTGCCAGCAGACTACCGGGGATCACAGATAGCAATCAGCCCCAGCATTTT
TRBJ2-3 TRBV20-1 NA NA CSANLDSRTDTQYF TGCAGTGCCAACTTGGACTCCCGCACAGATACGCAGTATTTT
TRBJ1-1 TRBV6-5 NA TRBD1 CASSSGTGAEAFF TGTGCCAGCAGTTCCGGGACAGGGGCTGAAGCTTTCTTT
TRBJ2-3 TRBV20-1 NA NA CSPVGGLTDTQYF TGCAGCCCCGTTGGGGGCCTCACAGATACGCAGTATTTT
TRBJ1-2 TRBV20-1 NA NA CSARATGRGYGYTF TGCAGTGCTAGAGCCACAGGGAGAGGCTATGGCTACACCTTC
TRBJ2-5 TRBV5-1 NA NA CAGSSRGSPLQETQYF TGCGCCGGCAGCTCCCGGGGCTCTCCGCTCCAAGAGACCCAGTACTTC
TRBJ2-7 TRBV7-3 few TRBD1 CASSVRDSYEQYF TGTGCCAGCAGCGTCCGGGACAGCTACGAGCAGTACTTC
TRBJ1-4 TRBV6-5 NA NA CATAPRGPGEKLFF TGTGCCACCGCCCCAAGAGGCCCCGGCGAAAAACTGTTTTTT
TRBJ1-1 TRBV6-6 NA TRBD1 CASSLSQGGINTEAFF TGTGCCAGCAGCCTTTCTCAGGGGGGGATCAACACTGAAGCTTTCTTT
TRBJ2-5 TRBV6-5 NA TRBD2 CASSYSTGRALETQYF TGTGCCAGCAGTTACTCGACCGGGAGGGCCTTAGAGACCCAGTACTTC
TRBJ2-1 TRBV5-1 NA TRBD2 CASSLYSGDIYEQFF TGCGCCAGCAGCTTGTACAGCGGGGATATCTATGAGCAGTTCTTC
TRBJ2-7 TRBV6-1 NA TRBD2 CASSASGGAVEQYF TGTGCCAGCAGTGCAAGCGGGGGGGCCGTCGAGCAGTACTTC
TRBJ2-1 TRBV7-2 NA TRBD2 CASSLVGGSPNEQFF TGTGCCAGCAGCCTGGTCGGCGGGAGCCCCAATGAGCAGTTCTTC
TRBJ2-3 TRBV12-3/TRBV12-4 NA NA CASSSFPDTQYF TGTGCCAGCAGTAGCTTCCCGGATACGCAGTATTTT
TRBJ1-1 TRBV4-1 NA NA CASSQGAEQAFF TGCGCCAGCAGCCAAGGGGCGGAGCAGGCTTTCTTT